This T cell receptor (beta chain) was observed in a study of control samples from healthy donors and cancer patients. Profiled with immunoSEQ multiplex PCR; TCRdb holds only in-frame clones, not every one. The sample lists roughly 180,000 clones, 85% to 95% occurring once. The germline CDR1 and CDR2 sequences are SEHNR and FQNEAQ (reference sequence). The CDR3 is made up of 16 amino acids. J gave up 0 bases and V 5 bases, and 9 bases lay outside the gene matches. This clone is a singleton in its sample. The sample comprised blood. This rearrangement joins TRBV7-9 to TRBJ1-1, with 7 bases lining up with TRBD1. The sequence derives from a woman aged 18-29 years in good health. For the CDR3, the DNA is TGTGCCAGCAGCCCTCAGGGGGGGCCCTTGAACACTGAAGCTTTCTTT. Its translation: CASSPQGGPLNTEAFF.